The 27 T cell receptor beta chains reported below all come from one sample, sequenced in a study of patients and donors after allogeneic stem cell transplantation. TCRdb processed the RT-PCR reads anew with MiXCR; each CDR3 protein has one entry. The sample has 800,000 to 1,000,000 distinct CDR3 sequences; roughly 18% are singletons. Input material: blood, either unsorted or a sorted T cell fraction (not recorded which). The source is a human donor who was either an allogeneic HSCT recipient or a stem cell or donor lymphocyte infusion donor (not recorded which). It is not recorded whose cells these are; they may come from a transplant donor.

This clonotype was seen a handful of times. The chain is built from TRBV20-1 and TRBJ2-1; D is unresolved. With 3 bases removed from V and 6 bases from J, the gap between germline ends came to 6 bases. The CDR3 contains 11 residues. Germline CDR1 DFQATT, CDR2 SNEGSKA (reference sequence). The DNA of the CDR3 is TGCAGTGCTAGTAGTAGCAATGAGCAGTTCTTC. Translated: CSASSSNEQFF.

CDR3 in amino acids: CASVGERNYNEQFF. The CDR3 region has the DNA TGCGCCAGCGTGGGCGAGCGGAACTACAATGAGCAGTTCTTC. The chain recombines TRBV5-1 with TRBJ2-1; the D gene is possibly TRBD2 (5 bases). This CDR3 comprises 14 residues. Germline CDR1 is SGHRS and CDR2 is YFSETQ. V shed 7 bases and J shed 3 bases, with 14 bases lying between them.

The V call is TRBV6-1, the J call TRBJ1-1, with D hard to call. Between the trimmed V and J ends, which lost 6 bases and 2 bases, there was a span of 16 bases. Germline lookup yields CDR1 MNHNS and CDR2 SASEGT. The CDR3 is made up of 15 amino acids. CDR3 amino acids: CASRPSVLGNTEAFF. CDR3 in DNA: TGTGCCAGCAGACCTTCGGTTCTAGGAAACACTGAAGCTTTCTTT.

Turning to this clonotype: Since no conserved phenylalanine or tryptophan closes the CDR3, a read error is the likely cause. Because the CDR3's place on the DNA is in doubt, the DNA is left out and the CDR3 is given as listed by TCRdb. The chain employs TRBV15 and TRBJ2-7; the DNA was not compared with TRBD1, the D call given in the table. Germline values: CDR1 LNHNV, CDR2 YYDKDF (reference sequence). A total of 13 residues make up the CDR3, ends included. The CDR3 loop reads CATSTLWGFGFVS.

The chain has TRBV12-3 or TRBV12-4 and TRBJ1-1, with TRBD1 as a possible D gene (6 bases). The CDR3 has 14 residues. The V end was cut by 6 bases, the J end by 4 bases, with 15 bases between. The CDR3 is CASSRNSGVTEAFF. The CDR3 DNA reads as TGTGCCAGCAGCCGTAATTCAGGGGTCACTGAAGCTTTCTTT.

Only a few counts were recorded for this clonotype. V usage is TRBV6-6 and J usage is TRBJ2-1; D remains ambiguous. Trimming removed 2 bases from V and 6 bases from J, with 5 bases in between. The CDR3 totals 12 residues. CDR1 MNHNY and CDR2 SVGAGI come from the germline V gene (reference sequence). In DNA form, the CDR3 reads TGTGCCAGCAGTTACCGCAGCAATGAGCAGTTCTTC. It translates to CASSYRSNEQFF.

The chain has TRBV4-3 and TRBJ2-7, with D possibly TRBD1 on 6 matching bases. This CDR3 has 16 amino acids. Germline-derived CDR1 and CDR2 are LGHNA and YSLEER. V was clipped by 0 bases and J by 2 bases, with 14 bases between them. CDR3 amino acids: CASSQDLNRDPYEQYF. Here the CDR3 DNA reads TGCGCCAGCAGCCAAGACCTAAACAGGGACCCCTACGAGCAGTACTTC.

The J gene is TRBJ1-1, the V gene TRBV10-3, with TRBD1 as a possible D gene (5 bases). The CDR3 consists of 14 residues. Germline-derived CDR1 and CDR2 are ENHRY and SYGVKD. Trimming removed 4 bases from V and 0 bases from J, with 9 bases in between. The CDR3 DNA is TGTGCCATCAGTGTGACAGCGTTGAACACTGAAGCTTTCTTT. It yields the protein CAISVTALNTEAFF.

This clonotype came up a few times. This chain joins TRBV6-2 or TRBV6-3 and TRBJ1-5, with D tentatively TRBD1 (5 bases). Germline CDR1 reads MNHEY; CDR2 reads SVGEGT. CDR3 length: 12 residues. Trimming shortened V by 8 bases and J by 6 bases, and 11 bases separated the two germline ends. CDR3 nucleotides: TGTGCCAGCGGGAGGGGAGCTCAGCCCCAGCATTTT. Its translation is CASGRGAQPQHF.

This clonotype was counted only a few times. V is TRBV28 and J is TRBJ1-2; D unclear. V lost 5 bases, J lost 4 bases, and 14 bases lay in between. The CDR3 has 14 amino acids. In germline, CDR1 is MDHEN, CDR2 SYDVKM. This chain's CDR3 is CASSPSLSFYGYTF. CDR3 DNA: TGTGCCAGCAGTCCTTCGTTGAGCTTCTATGGCTACACCTTC.

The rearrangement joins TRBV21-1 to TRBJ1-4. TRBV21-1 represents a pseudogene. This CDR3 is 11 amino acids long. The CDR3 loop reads CAGELNEKLFF. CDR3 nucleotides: TGTGCCGGCGAACTAAATGAAAAACTGTTTTTT.

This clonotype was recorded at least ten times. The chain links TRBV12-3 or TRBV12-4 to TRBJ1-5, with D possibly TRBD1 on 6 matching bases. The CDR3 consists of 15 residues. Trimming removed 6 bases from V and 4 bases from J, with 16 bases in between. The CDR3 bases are TGTGCCAGCAGCTGGACAGCAGCTGGGAATCAGCCCCAGCATTTT. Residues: CASSWTAAGNQPQHF.

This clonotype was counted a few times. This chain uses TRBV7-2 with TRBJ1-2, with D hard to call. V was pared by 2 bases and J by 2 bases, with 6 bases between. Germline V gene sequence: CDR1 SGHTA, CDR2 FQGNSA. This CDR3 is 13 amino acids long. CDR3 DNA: TGTGCCAGCAGCTTAACGAGAAACTATGGCTACACCTTC. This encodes CASSLTRNYGYTF.

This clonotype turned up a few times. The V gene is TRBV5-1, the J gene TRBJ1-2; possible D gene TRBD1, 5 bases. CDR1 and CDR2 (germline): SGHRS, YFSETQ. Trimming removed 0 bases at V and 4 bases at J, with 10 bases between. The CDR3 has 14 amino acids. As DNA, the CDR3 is TGCGCCAGCAGCTTGGGGGGGAGCAGCTATGGCTACACCTTC. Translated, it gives CASSLGGSSYGYTF.

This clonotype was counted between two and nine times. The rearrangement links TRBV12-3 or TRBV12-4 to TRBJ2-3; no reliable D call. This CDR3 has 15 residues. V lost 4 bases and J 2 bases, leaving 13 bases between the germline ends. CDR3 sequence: CASSSPVFPTDTQYF. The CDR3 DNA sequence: TGTGCCAGCAGTTCCCCTGTGTTTCCCACAGATACGCAGTATTTT.

DNA of the CDR3: TGTGCCAGCAGTGAGCCCACCGTCGGCCCAGATACGCAGTATTTT. It encodes CASSEPTVGPDTQYF. V usage is TRBV25-1 and J usage is TRBJ2-3; D not certain. V was shortened by 3 bases and J by 4 bases, with 14 bases between the two germline ends. In germline, CDR1 is MGHDK, CDR2 SYGVNS. The CDR3 has 15 amino acids.

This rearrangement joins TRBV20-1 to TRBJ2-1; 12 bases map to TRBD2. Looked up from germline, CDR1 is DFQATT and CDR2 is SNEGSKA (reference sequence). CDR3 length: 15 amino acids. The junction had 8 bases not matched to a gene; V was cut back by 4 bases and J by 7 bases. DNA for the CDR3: TGCAGTGCTATCATGACTAGCGGGAGAACAAATGAGCAGTTCTTC. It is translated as CSAIMTSGRTNEQFF.

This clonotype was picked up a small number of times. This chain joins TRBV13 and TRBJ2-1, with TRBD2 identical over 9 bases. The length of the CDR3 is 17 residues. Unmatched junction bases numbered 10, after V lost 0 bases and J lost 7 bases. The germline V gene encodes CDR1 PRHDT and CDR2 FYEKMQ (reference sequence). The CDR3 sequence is CASSLGLGGGARNEQFF. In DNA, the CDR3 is TGTGCCAGCAGCTTAGGCTTGGGCGGGGGGGCAAGAAATGAGCAGTTCTTC.

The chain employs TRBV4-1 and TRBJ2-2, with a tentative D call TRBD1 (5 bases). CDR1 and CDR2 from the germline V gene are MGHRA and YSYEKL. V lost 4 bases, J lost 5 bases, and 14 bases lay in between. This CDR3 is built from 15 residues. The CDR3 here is CASSRDLGRTGELFF. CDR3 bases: TGCGCCAGCAGCCGAGATTTGGGGCGAACCGGGGAGCTGTTTTTT.

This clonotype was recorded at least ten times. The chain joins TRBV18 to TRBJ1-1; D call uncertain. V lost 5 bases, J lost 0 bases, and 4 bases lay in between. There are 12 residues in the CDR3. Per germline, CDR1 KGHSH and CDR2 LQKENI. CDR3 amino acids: CASSAMNTEAFF. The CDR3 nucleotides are TGTGCCAGCTCAGCGATGAACACTGAAGCTTTCTTT.

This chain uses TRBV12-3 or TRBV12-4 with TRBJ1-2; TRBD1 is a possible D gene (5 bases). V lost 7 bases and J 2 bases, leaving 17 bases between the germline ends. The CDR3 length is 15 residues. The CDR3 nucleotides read TGTGCCAGCAACCGCCGGGGGGGTATGAACTATGGCTACACCTTC. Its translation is CASNRRGGMNYGYTF.

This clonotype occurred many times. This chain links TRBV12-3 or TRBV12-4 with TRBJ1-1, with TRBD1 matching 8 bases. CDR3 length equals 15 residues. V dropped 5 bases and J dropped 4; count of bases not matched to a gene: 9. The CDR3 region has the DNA TGTGCCAGCAGTACAACAGGGGGAAGGAGCACTGAAGCTTTCTTT. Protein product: CASSTTGGRSTEAFF.

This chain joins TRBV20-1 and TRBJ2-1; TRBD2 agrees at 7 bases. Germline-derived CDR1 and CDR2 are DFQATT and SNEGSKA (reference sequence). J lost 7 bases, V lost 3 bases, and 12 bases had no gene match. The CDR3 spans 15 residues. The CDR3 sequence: CSARRPGTMGNEQFF. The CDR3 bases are TGCAGTGCTAGGCGCCCCGGGACTATGGGGAATGAGCAGTTCTTC.

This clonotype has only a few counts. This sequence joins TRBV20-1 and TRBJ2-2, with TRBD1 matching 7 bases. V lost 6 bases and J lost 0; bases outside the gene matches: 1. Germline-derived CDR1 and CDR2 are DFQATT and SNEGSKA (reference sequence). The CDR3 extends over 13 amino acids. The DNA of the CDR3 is TGCAGTGCCGGACAGGCGAACACCGGGGAGCTGTTTTTT. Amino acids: CSAGQANTGELFF.

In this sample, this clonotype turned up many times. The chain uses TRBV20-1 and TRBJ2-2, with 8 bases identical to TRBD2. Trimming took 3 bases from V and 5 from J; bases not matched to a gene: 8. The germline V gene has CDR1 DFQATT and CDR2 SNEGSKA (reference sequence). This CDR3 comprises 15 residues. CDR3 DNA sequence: TGCAGTGCTAGTGGTAGCGGGGTTAAGACCGGGGAGCTGTTTTTT. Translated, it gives CSASGSGVKTGELFF.

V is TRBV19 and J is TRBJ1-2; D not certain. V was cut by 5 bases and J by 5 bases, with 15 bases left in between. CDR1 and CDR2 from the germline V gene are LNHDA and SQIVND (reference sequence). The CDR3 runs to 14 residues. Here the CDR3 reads CASSPGPLLYGYTF. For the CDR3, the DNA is TGTGCCAGTAGTCCCGGACCGCTACTTTATGGCTACACCTTC.

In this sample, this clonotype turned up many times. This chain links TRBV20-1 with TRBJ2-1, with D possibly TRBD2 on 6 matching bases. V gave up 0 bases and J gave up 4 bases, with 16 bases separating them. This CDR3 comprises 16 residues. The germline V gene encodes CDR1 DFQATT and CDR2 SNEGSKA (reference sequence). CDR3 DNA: TGCAGTGCTAGAGATTTTACGCGGGACGGATACAATGAGCAGTTCTTC. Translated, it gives CSARDFTRDGYNEQFF.